The TCR beta chain under discussion was sequenced for a study of beta chain features in type 1 diabetes. Study-wide context: Over all samples combined, some 99,000,000 sorted cells were examined. Whole-study results and caveats: TCRB CDR3s from Type 1 diabetes patients were moderately but significantly shorter in all four CD4+ subsets. Reduced insertions and increased deletions marked VDJ junctions in type 1 diabetes patients. A definitive answer on HLA type influencing TCRB rearrangement was not reached here.

CD4+ naive, central memory, regulatory and stem cell-like memory cells were sorted via CD45RO/CCR7/CD25/CD127/CD95/CD27. The V gene's germline CDR1 is SGHRS and CDR2 YFSETQ. The CDR3 has 15 amino acids. Deletions cut 0 bases from V and 7 bases from J, with 16 bases between. The isolated RNA, all of it, was reverse transcribed, so expressed TCRB transcripts were what got sequenced. Assay used: immunoSEQ multiplex PCR; TCRdb lists only in-frame clones, some missing. Among a few hundred thousand clones, about 10% were seen once, and the ten largest hold around 0.66%. This clone was recorded a few times. Its cognate antigen is unknown.

The TCR was taken from a man aged 25 to 40 with type 1 diabetes. Sequencing was done on a sample of central memory CD4+ T cells from blood. The chain links TRBV5-1 to TRBJ2-5, with a weak D call TRBD1 (6 bases). CDR3 protein: CASSLVDRPRGTQYF. The CDR3 DNA follows: TGCGCCAGCAGCTTGGTCGACAGGCCTCGGGGGACCCAGTACTTC.